One and the same sample provided the 15 T cell receptor beta chains below, sequenced in a study of T cell clonotyping in hematopoietic cell transplantation (dated by TCRdb to the early 2020s). Libraries were built with the immunoSEQ multiplex PCR assay. TCRdb mirrors the immuneACCESS table, restricted to in-frame sequences. Some clones are absent from its copies; in checked studies, under half trace to an unresolved V gene, and the reason for the others is unknown. The sample records about 36,000 clones, around 90% of which are singletons. The ten most abundant clones make up nearly 2% of the sample. Sequenced sample: peripheral blood mononuclear cells. The receptors were gathered from a woman between 35 and 50 years old in good health. Some clones in this sample may be carry-over from other donors' samples.

CDR3 DNA: TGTGCCAGCACCTGGGACAGCTCGTCCTACGAGCAGTACTTC. This gives the protein CASTWDSSSYEQYF. The chain combines TRBV2 with TRBJ2-7; TRBD1 matches 7 bases. Germline assignment: CDR1 SNHLY and CDR2 FYNNEI. This CDR3 region has 14 residues. The J segment lost 1 base and the V segment lost 7 bases, leaving 7 bases of the junction unmatched.

This chain uses TRBV7-3 with TRBJ2-7, with D perhaps TRBD1 or TRBD2 (5 bases each). The CDR3 is 13 amino acids. The V end lost 0 bases, the J end lost 3 bases, and 6 bases lay between the germline ends. CDR1 and CDR2 from the germline V gene are SGHTA and FQGTGA. CDR3: CASSLTGGYEQYF. CDR3 nucleotides: TGTGCCAGCAGCTTAACTGGGGGCTACGAGCAGTACTTC.

J is TRBJ2-5 and V is TRBV6-5, with a tentative D call TRBD2 (6 bases). Germline V gene data show CDR1 as MNHEY and CDR2 as SVGAGI. V was shortened by 2 bases and J by 4 bases, with 17 bases between the two germline ends. This CDR3 comprises 16 residues. In DNA form, the CDR3 reads TGTGCCAGCAGTTACGGGGGGAGTCACGGAGGAGAGACCCAGTACTTC. It encodes CASSYGGSHGGETQYF.

The V gene is TRBV29-1, the J gene TRBJ2-2, with TRBD1 matching over 7 bases. Germline V lookup: CDR1 SQVTM, CDR2 ANQGSEA. Unmatched junction bases numbered 5, after V lost 7 bases and J lost 6 bases. The CDR3 spans 12 residues. As DNA, the CDR3 is TGCAGCGCTGGACAGGAGTCCGGGGAGCTGTTTTTT. Translated, it gives CSAGQESGELFF.

This rearrangement joins TRBV6-6 to TRBJ2-3; 8 nucleotides match TRBD1. The V and J ends lost 0 bases and 4 bases, in that order; junction bases with no gene match: 3. Looked up from germline, CDR1 is MNHNY and CDR2 is SVGAGI (reference sequence). The CDR3 runs to 15 residues. The CDR3 nucleotides read TGTGCCAGCAGTTACTCAGGACAGGGTCCAGATACGCAGTATTTT. This translates into CASSYSGQGPDTQYF.

V and J are TRBV7-3 and TRBJ2-3; unclear D gene. The CDR3 totals 14 residues. The germline V and J ends were trimmed by 3 bases and 3 bases, with 10 bases remaining between them. Germline CDR1 reads SGHTA; CDR2 reads FQGTGA. CDR3 bases: TGTGCCAGCAGCTTTTCCCATCCTACAGATACGCAGTATTTT. Protein sequence: CASSFSHPTDTQYF.

The chain uses TRBV25-1 and TRBJ2-2; no clear D. This CDR3 has 14 amino acids. V dropped 5 bases and J dropped 3 bases, with 10 bases sitting between them. Germline V lookup: CDR1 MGHDK, CDR2 SYGVNS. The CDR3 bases are TGTGCCAGCAGTCCTCGTACCCACACCGGGGAGCTGTTTTTT. Encoded protein: CASSPRTHTGELFF.

V is TRBV29-1 and J is TRBJ2-7, with 7 bases that match TRBD2. The germline V gene has CDR1 SQVTM and CDR2 ANQGSEA. The CDR3 extends over 15 amino acids. Germline trimming cut 7 bases from V and 6 bases from J; bases unmatched to any gene: 18. CDR3 nucleotide sequence: TGCAGCGCCAGATCGAACCGGGACTACCCCTCCGAGCAGTACTTC. This codes for CSARSNRDYPSEQYF.

This sequence joins TRBV25-1 and TRBJ1-1, with a weak D call TRBD1 (5 bases). The V end lost 7 bases, the J end lost 10 bases, and 16 bases lay between the germline ends. This CDR3 comprises 12 residues. The germline V gene has CDR1 MGHDK and CDR2 SYGVNS. CDR3 in amino acids: CASILTGGRAFF. In nucleotides, the CDR3 is TGTGCCAGCATTCTGACCGGGGGTAGAGCTTTCTTT.

The chain uses TRBV21-1 and TRBJ1-2. TRBV21-1 is a known pseudogene. This CDR3 contains 12 residues. DNA for the CDR3: TGTGCCAGAGTTACCGGGCCGGAGGGTTACACCTTC. It translates to CARVTGPEGYTF.

J is TRBJ1-1 and V is TRBV2; maybe TRBD1 (6 bases). The CDR3 covers 17 residues. V lost 6 bases to trimming and J lost 0 bases, with 20 bases between them. Looked up from germline, CDR1 is SNHLY and CDR2 is FYNNEI. The CDR3 spells CASRGPATGILNTEAFF. CDR3 bases: TGTGCCAGCAGGGGACCAGCTACAGGGATTTTGAACACTGAAGCTTTCTTT.

This chain joins TRBV9 and TRBJ2-7, with TRBD1 identical over 8 bases. The CDR3 is 14 residues long. Germline V gene lookup returns CDR1 SGDLS and CDR2 YYNGEE. V was pared by 4 bases and J by 1 base, with 4 bases of the junction left unmatched. The CDR3 sequence is CASSLRGQSYEQYF. The CDR3 nucleotides read TGTGCCAGCAGCCTCAGGGGGCAGTCCTACGAGCAGTACTTC. The whole variable domain, remainder taken from reference TRBV9 and TRBJ2-7, is DSGVTQTPKHLITATGQRVTLRCSPRSGDLSVYWYQQSLDQGLQFLIQYYNGEERAKGNILERFSAQQFPDLHSELNLSSLELGDSALYFCASSLRGQSYEQYFGPGTRLTVT.

The rearrangement links TRBV7-2 to TRBJ2-4; no definite D call. Germline CDR1 SGHTA, CDR2 FQGNSA. The CDR3 totals 14 residues. V dropped 1 base and J dropped 6 bases, with 10 bases sitting between them. The CDR3 loop reads CASSLVGRVNIQYF. CDR3 sequence (DNA): TGTGCCAGCAGCTTAGTCGGTCGGGTAAACATTCAGTACTTC. Together with reference TRBV7-2 and TRBJ2-4, the CDR3 gives the full variable domain: GAGVSQSPSNKVTEKGKDVELRCDPISGHTALYWYRQSLGQGLEFLIYFQGNSAPDKSGLPSDRFSAERTGGSVSTLTIQRTQQEDSAVYLCASSLVGRVNIQYFGAGTRLSVL.

The chain joins TRBV7-8 to TRBJ2-7; unclear D gene. Trimming took off 1 base at V and 5 bases at J, with 12 bases between the two ends. The germline V gene has CDR1 SGHVS and CDR2 FQNEAQ. The CDR3 contains 14 residues. CDR3 amino acids: CASSLEPSGDEQYF. The CDR3, as DNA: TGTGCCAGCAGCTTAGAGCCTTCTGGGGACGAGCAGTACTTC. The full variable domain, in which reference TRBV7-8 and TRBJ2-7 provide the parts outside the CDR3, is GAGVSQSPRYKVAKRGQDVALRCDPISGHVSLFWYQQALGQGPEFLTYFQNEAQLDKSGLPSDRFFAERPEGSVSTLKIQRTQQEDSAVYLCASSLEPSGDEQYFGPGTRLTVT.

V is TRBV29-1 and J is TRBJ1-2; D is possibly TRBD1 (6 bases). The CDR3 totals 13 residues. CDR1 and CDR2 (germline): SQVTM, ANQGSEA. V dropped 5 bases and J dropped 12 bases, with 22 bases sitting between them. In DNA form, the CDR3 reads TGCAGCGTTCGGGACACGACCATGAGACGGAACACCTTC. Its translation is CSVRDTTMRRNTF.